This T cell receptor beta chain was sequenced in a study of blood T cell repertoires in COVID-19. About the study: Sites in the United States, Italy and Spain provided acute and convalescent COVID-19 samples. The cDNA or gDNA used as material had been derived from T cells, B-cell-depleted T cells, or PBMCs.

Per the study methods: Amplification of reference gene primers provided the estimated nucleated cell counts. Assay: immunoSEQ multiplex PCR; the TCRdb copy retains only in-frame clones and omits some. That table furnishes V, J and clone size, whereas the DNA furnished D and trimming. In the table there are roughly 84,000 clones, around 80% of which are singletons. The length of the CDR3 is 15 residues. The germline V gene has CDR1 SGHTA and CDR2 FQGTGA. V was pared by 4 bases and J by 3 bases, with 15 bases between. The sequence derives from a woman of 80 years or more with acute or convalescent COVID-19. Sequenced sample: peripheral blood. V gene TRBV7-3 combines with J gene TRBJ1-2; D not certain. The DNA for the CDR3 is TGTGCCAGCAGCTCCAAAGGGAGGTTGGACTATGGCTACACCTTC. Translated: CASSSKGRLDYGYTF.